The clone carrying this TCR beta chain has ten or more counts. Its antigen is unknown. These data belong to a study of metastatic and nonmetastatic thyroid tumors. On the study more broadly: Malignant thyroid and benign thyroid patients provided blood and tumor or nodule tissue whose repertoires were compared. Overall study findings and caveats: Compared with benign nodules, malignant thyroid tumors were reported to have significantly higher TCR beta diversity in both blood and tumor.

Trimming took 1 base from V and 5 from J; bases not matched to a gene: 8. The CDR3 covers 16 residues. Germline lookup yields CDR1 SGHAT and CDR2 FQNNGV. Thyroid surgery had not been preceded by any treatment in any patient. In the original processing: Built for papillary thyroid cancer, a distant-metastasis classifier drew on CDR3 differences across clinicopathological groups. TCRdb redid the clone calls on the PCR reads using MiXCR. The V and J calls were determined by TCRdb, not by the authors. The sample yields some 31,000 clones, roughly a fifth seen once. V is TRBV11-2 and J is TRBJ2-5; 9 bases match TRBD2. The receptor was isolated from a female donor with papillary thyroid cancer or a benign thyroid nodule (not recorded which). Some clones in this sample may be carry-over from other donors' samples. Sequenced sample: blood. For the CDR3, the DNA is TGTGCCAGCAGCTTAGGGGTCCTAGCGGGGAGGGAGACCCAGTACTTC. Its protein is CASSLGVLAGRETQYF.